One and the same sample provided the 13 T cell receptor beta chains below, sequenced in a study of cytomegalovirus exposure and HLA in healthy donors. Vbeta (60) and Jbeta (13) primers were used in the PCR. Repertoires were generated with immunoSEQ multiplex PCR, while TCRdb's copy carries only in-frame clones and drops some. The sample records about 150,000 clones, roughly 10% being singletons. Sequenced sample: PBMCs. The receptors stem from a male donor in good health and CMV-seronegative.

CDR3: CASSGLAGLSYEQYF. CDR3 DNA sequence: TGTGCCAGTAGTGGCTTAGCCGGTCTCTCCTACGAGCAGTACTTC. This chain connects TRBV19 to TRBJ2-7; no clear D gene. The CDR3 covers 15 residues. Germline V gene data show CDR1 as LNHDA and CDR2 as SQIVND (reference sequence). Trimming removed 5 bases at V and 0 bases at J, with 14 bases between.

V and J are TRBV29-1 and TRBJ2-1; 7 bases match TRBD1. The V gene end was trimmed by 7 bases and the J gene end by 4 bases; junction bases not matched to a gene: 4. CDR1 SQVTM and CDR2 ANQGSEA come from the germline V gene. The CDR3 runs to 12 residues. The CDR3 sequence: CSGWDRYNEQFF. CDR3 nucleotides: TGCAGCGGTTGGGACAGATACAATGAGCAGTTCTTC.

The chain is built from TRBV27 and TRBJ2-3, with D tentatively TRBD2 (5 bases). The V gene's germline CDR1 is MNHEY and CDR2 SMNVEV (reference sequence). The CDR3 has 16 amino acids. Trimming removed 1 base from V and 0 bases from J, with 11 bases in between. CDR3 nucleotides: TGTGCCAGCAGTTTATTGGTTAGCGCTAGCACAGATACGCAGTATTTT. This encodes CASSLLVSASTDTQYF.

This clone was recorded a few times. The V and J genes are TRBV2 and TRBJ2-7; 7 positions agree with TRBD2. CDR1 and CDR2 from the germline V gene are SNHLY and FYNNEI. The CDR3 is made up of 16 amino acids. J gave up 7 bases and V 7 bases, and 19 bases lay outside the gene matches. The CDR3, as DNA: TGTGCCAGCAACCTCAGATCGGGACTAACGCGAGATGAGCAGTACTTC. Protein product: CASNLRSGLTRDEQYF.

This clone was seen only a few times. The rearrangement links TRBV4-3 to TRBJ2-7; a weak D match, TRBD1 (5 bases). The V gene's germline CDR1 is LGHNA and CDR2 YSLEER. V dropped 4 bases and J dropped 0 bases, with 10 bases sitting between them. The length of the CDR3 is 14 residues. CDR3 region: CASSLGRGSYEQYF. CDR3 in DNA: TGCGCCAGCAGCCTAGGAAGGGGCTCCTACGAGCAGTACTTC.

This clone was observed a handful of times. The chain couples TRBV19 to TRBJ1-4, with TRBD1 identical over 7 bases. The CDR3 has 13 residues. Germline trimming cut 7 bases from V and 5 bases from J; bases unmatched to any gene: 4. The germline V gene has CDR1 LNHDA and CDR2 SQIVND (reference sequence). CDR3 amino acids: CASKDRPNEKLFF. CDR3 coding DNA: TGTGCCAGTAAGGACAGGCCGAATGAAAAACTGTTTTTT.

The rearrangement joins TRBV7-2 to TRBJ1-2; D uncertain. The CDR3 length is 13 residues. V was pared by 0 bases and J by 8 bases, with 10 bases between. Germline V lookup: CDR1 SGHTA, CDR2 FQGNSA. This chain's CDR3 is CASSLAGGSGYTF. CDR3 coding DNA: TGTGCCAGCAGCTTAGCTGGCGGGTCGGGCTACACCTTC. Looking up the rest from reference TRBV7-2 and TRBJ1-2 gives the full variable domain: GAGVSQSPSNKVTEKGKDVELRCDPISGHTALYWYRQSLGQGLEFLIYFQGNSAPDKSGLPSDRFSAERTGGSVSTLTIQRTQQEDSAVYLCASSLAGGSGYTFGSGTRLTVV.

The V gene is TRBV28, the J gene TRBJ1-5, with 10 bases aligning to TRBD1. The CDR3 is 17 amino acids. Germline trimming cut 5 bases from V and 0 bases from J; bases unmatched to any gene: 7. Germline loops: CDR1 MDHEN, CDR2 SYDVKM. The CDR3: CASSQRQGAFSNQPQHF. DNA of the CDR3: TGTGCCAGCAGTCAACGACAGGGGGCCTTTAGCAATCAGCCCCAGCATTTT.

The chain employs TRBV29-1 and TRBJ2-7, with D possibly being TRBD1 (6 bases). V lost 4 bases and J 1 base, leaving 14 bases between the germline ends. Germline-derived CDR1 and CDR2 are SQVTM and ANQGSEA. The CDR3 is made up of 14 amino acids. The DNA for the CDR3 is TGCAGCGTTGTGCAGGGGCCACCTTCCTACGAGCAGTACTTC. Translated, it gives CSVVQGPPSYEQYF.

This clone has only a few counts. This chain links TRBV27 with TRBJ1-5; D not resolved. V was trimmed by 1 base and J by 0 bases, leaving 10 bases between them. This CDR3 has 16 residues. Germline CDR1 and CDR2: MNHEY and SMNVEV (reference sequence). The CDR3 nucleotides are TGTGCCAGCAGTTTATTAGGAGGTTATAGCAATCAGCCCCAGCATTTT. This translates into CASSLLGGYSNQPQHF.

This clone was picked up a small number of times. This chain joins TRBV30 and TRBJ1-4; D is unresolved. This CDR3 is built from 12 residues. Germline CDR1 GTSNPN, CDR2 SVGIG (reference sequence). Trimming took 3 bases from V and 7 from J, leaving 9 bases between them. The CDR3 reads CAWRRQSEKLFF. As DNA, the CDR3 is TGTGCCTGGAGGAGGCAGAGTGAAAAACTGTTTTTT.

The table lists this clone with a few counts. The chain has TRBV29-1 and TRBJ2-7, with D possibly TRBD1 on 6 matching bases. With 4 bases removed from V and 5 bases from J, the gap between germline ends came to 15 bases. Per germline, CDR1 SQVTM and CDR2 ANQGSEA. This CDR3 is built from 13 residues. The CDR3 sequence is CSVVPQGGDEQYF. CDR3 DNA: TGCAGCGTTGTCCCACAGGGTGGGGACGAGCAGTACTTC.

There are a few counts of this clone. V and J are TRBV28 and TRBJ2-7; 11 bases are shared with TRBD1. CDR3 size: 15 residues. The germline CDR1 and CDR2 sequences are MDHEN and SYDVKM. Trimming cost V 4 bases and J 3 bases; bases outside gene matches: 5. This chain's CDR3 is CASSSSGTGGYEQYF. The CDR3 nucleotides are TGTGCCAGCAGTTCCTCCGGGACAGGGGGCTACGAGCAGTACTTC.